These T cell receptor beta chains were read from a single sample in a study of tumor-infiltrating lymphocytes in localized non-small cell lung cancer. Measured with immunoSEQ multiplex PCR; TCRdb has only the in-frame clones, and not every one. The sample contains roughly 12,000 clones, about 72% of which appear only once. The specimen sequenced was uninvolved lung tissue not adjacent to the tumor. The receptors were gathered from a human donor with non-small cell lung cancer. Each CDR3 is given with its conserved first and last residue. The order of the fields is J gene, clone size, D gene, V gene, CDR3 DNA, CDR3 protein. A D gene is named only where the DNA matches it firmly. Not all rows give a size; the values are once, few, many and, for expanded clones, a class.

TRBJ1-1	medium-sized	TRBD1	TRBV6-5	TGTGCCAGCAGTTCCCGGGACAGGGCCGGGACTGAAGCTTTCTTT	CASSSRDRAGTEAFF
TRBJ2-2	.	.	TRBV7-6	TGTGCCAGCAGCTCTTCCTCCGGGGTTACTAGAGGGGAGCTGTTTTTT	CASSSSSGVTRGELFF
TRBJ1-2	.	.	TRBV5-6	TGTGCCAGCAGCCCAGGCTTCGGGGGCTGGGGCTACACCTTC	CASSPGFGGWGYTF
TRBJ2-5	.	.	TRBV10-1	TGCGCCAGCAGTGTGGGGATCCAAGAGACCCAGTACTTC	CASSVGIQETQYF
TRBJ1-2	.	.	TRBV15	TGTGCCACCAGCATCTACAGTGACCCATTCGGTGGCTACACCTTC	CATSIYSDPFGGYTF
TRBJ1-5	.	TRBD1	TRBV12-5	TGTGCTAGTGGCTCATTACAGGGGCCAGATCAGCCCCAGCATTTT	CASGSLQGPDQPQHF
TRBJ1-1	.	.	TRBV10-3	TGTGCCACAACCGGGGGAGTAACTGAAGCTTTCTTT	CATTGGVTEAFF
TRBJ2-6	.	.	TRBV6-5	TGTGCCAGCAGCAGGGGATACGGGGCCAACGTCCTGACTTTC	CASSRGYGANVLTF
TRBJ2-3	.	TRBD2	TRBV10-3	TGTGCCATCAGTGGTTCTCTAGCGGGGGGCACAGATACGCAGTATTTT	CAISGSLAGGTDTQYF
TRBJ2-7	medium-sized	.	TRBV11-2	TGTGCCAGCAGCTTATCCGGGGAGGTTGGCGAGCAGTACTTC	CASSLSGEVGEQYF
TRBJ2-3	few	TRBD1	TRBV5-1	TGCGCCAGCAGCCTGTCCGGGACAGAACCCGATACGCAGTATTTT	CASSLSGTEPDTQYF
TRBJ2-7	.	TRBD1	TRBV27	TGTGCCAGCAGTTTAAGACAGGGGGCTTGGGAGCAGTACTTC	CASSLRQGAWEQYF
TRBJ2-7	.	.	TRBV5-4	TGTGCCAGCAGCGCGGATGCGGGCTCCTACGAGCAGTACTTC	CASSADAGSYEQYF
TRBJ1-1	.	TRBD1	TRBV6-5	TGTGCCAGCAGTACCAGGGGGATGAACACTGAAGCTTTCTTT	CASSTRGMNTEAFF
TRBJ1-1	.	.	TRBV5-5	TGTGCCAGCAGCCTGGGGTTTAATGAAGCTTTCTTT	CASSLGFNEAFF
TRBJ1-1	.	.	TRBV10-3	TGTGCCATCAGTGAGTTTAAGTCCCCTGGGAACACTGAAGCTTTCTTT	CAISEFKSPGNTEAFF
TRBJ1-1	.	.	TRBV5-6	TGTGCCAGCAGCTTCCTACAGCTGAACACTGAAGCTTTCTTT	CASSFLQLNTEAFF
TRBJ2-3	.	TRBD2	TRBV4-3	TGCGCCAGCAGCCAAGAATTAGCGGGAGGGTTCGATACGCAGTATTTT	CASSQELAGGFDTQYF
TRBJ2-5	.	.	TRBV29-1	TGCAGCGCCCCCGGGTCCCGGACAACAAAAGAGACCCAGTACTTC	CSAPGSRTTKETQYF
TRBJ2-1	.	.	TRBV5-1	TGCGCCAGCAGCTTGGGTGACTACTACAATGAGCAGTTCTTC	CASSLGDYYNEQFF
TRBJ1-4	.	.	TRBV5-1	TGCGCCAGCAGCTTTGCAGGGTGGCCTAATGAAAAACTGTTTTTT	CASSFAGWPNEKLFF
TRBJ2-7	.	TRBD1	TRBV2	TGTGCCAGCAGCAACAGGGGAACCTACGAGCAGTACTTC	CASSNRGTYEQYF
TRBJ2-7	.	.	TRBV15	TGTGCCACCAGTCCGGGACTCAACTACGAGCAGTACTTC	CATSPGLNYEQYF
TRBJ2-3	.	.	TRBV28	TGTGCCAGCAGGGGCCGTACGCAGTATTTT	CASRGRTQYF
TRBJ2-7	.	.	TRBV7-8	TGTGCCAGCAGCTTATCGGCAGGGATACTCGAGCAGTACTTC	CASSLSAGILEQYF
TRBJ2-7	once	.	TRBV7-2	TGTGCCAGCAGCTGGGACCCACGAGCCGACGAGCAGTACTTC	CASSWDPRADEQYF
TRBJ1-2	few	TRBD1	TRBV5-8	TGTGCCAGCAGCACAGGGGGCTATGGCTACACCTTC	CASSTGGYGYTF
TRBJ2-3	once	.	TRBV7-6	TGTGCCAGCAGCTTAGTCGCCTACTTCATTCATGGGGTCTCTAGCACAGATACGCAGTATTTT	CASSLVAYFIHGVSSTDTQYF
TRBJ2-1	.	TRBD2	TRBV12-5	TGTGCTAGTGGTTTGAATTGGGAGGGCTCCTACAATGAGCAGTTCTTC	CASGLNWEGSYNEQFF
TRBJ2-7	.	.	TRBV5-1	TGCGCCAGCAGCCAAGCGGTCCGATCTTCCTACGAGCAGTACTTC	CASSQAVRSSYEQYF
TRBJ1-2	.	.	TRBV6-6	TGTGCCAGCAGTCAATTATGGACAGACTACTATGGCTACACCTTC	CASSQLWTDYYGYTF
TRBJ2-5	.	TRBD1	TRBV19	TGTGCCAGTAGTATTGACAGGGGCCGAGAGACCCAGTACTTC	CASSIDRGRETQYF
TRBJ2-7	few	.	TRBV19	TGTGCCAGTAGTCCCCTCCGGGCCCCGGGGGCTAACGAGCAGTACTTC	CASSPLRAPGANEQYF
TRBJ2-3	.	TRBD2	TRBV30	TGTGCCTTTAGCGGGACGGTGGGCACAGATACGCAGTATTTT	CAFSGTVGTDTQYF
TRBJ2-7	few	.	TRBV7-9	TGTGCCAGCAGCCCAGGACCGACTGGCTCCTACGAGCAGTACTTC	CASSPGPTGSYEQYF
TRBJ2-4	.	TRBD2	TRBV7-2	TGTGCCAGCAGCTTACAAGCGGGAGTGGGCAAAAACATTCAGTACTTC	CASSLQAGVGKNIQYF
TRBJ2-3	.	.	TRBV5-1	TGCGCCAGCAATCTGGAGGGGGCCGACACAGATACGCAGTATTTT	CASNLEGADTDTQYF
TRBJ1-3	.	TRBD1	TRBV6-5	TGTGCCAGCAGCCGCGACAGGGTCGCTGGAAACACCATATATTTT	CASSRDRVAGNTIYF
TRBJ1-5	few	TRBD1	TRBV10-2	TGCGCCAGCAGGGGGACAGGGGGCTATCAGCCCCAGCATTTT	CASRGTGGYQPQHF
TRBJ2-7	.	TRBD2	TRBV28	TGTGCCAGCAGTTCCCGGGAGGGGCGTGACGAGCAGTACTTC	CASSSREGRDEQYF
TRBJ2-7	.	TRBD1	TRBV6-6	TGTGCCAGCAGCAGACAGGGAACCTACGAGCAGTACTTC	CASSRQGTYEQYF
TRBJ1-2	medium-sized	.	TRBV2	TGTGCCAGCAGTGCTGCAGGCTATGGCTACACCTTC	CASSAAGYGYTF